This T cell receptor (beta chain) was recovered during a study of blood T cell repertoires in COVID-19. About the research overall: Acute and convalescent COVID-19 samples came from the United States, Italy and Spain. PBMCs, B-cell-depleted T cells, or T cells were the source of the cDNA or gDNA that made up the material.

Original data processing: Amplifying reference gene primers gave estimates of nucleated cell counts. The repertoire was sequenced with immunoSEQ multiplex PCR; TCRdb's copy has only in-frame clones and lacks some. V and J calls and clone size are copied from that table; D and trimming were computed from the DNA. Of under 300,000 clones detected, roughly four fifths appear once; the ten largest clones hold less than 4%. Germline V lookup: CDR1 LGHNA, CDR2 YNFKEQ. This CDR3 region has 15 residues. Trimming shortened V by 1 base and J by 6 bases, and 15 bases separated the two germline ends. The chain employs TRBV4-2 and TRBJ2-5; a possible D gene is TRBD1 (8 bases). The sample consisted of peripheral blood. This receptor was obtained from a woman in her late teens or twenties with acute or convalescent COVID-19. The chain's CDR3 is CASSQATGGGKTQYF. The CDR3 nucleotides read TGTGCCAGCAGCCAAGCTACAGGGGGGGGAAAGACCCAGTACTTC.